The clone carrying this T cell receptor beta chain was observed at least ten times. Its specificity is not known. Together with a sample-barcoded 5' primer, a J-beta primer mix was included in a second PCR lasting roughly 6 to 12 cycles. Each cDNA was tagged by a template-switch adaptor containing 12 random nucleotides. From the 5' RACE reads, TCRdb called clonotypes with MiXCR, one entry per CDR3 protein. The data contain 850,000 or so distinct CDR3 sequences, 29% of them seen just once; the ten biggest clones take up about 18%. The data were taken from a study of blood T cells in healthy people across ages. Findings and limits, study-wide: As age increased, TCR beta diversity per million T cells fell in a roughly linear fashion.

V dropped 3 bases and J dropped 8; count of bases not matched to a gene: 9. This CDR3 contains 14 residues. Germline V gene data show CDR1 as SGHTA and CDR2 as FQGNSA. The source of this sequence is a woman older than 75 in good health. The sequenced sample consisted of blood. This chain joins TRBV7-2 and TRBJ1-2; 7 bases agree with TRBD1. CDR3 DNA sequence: TGTGCCAGCAGCTTTGTCGGACAGGCGGCGGGCTACACCTTC. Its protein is CASSFVGQAAGYTF.